This T cell receptor beta chain comes out of a study of ipilimumab plus nivolumab after autologous stem cell transplantation. Assay used: immunoSEQ multiplex PCR; TCRdb lists only in-frame clones, some missing. The sample has approximately 20,000 clones, over 65% seen once. The V and J ends lost 2 bases and 2 bases, in that order; junction bases with no gene match: 12. Germline CDR1 reads MNHNS; CDR2 reads SASEGT. This CDR3 has 18 amino acids. This chain uses TRBV6-1 with TRBJ2-3; 8 bases fit TRBD2. This clonotype was sampled from a male donor with diffuse large B-cell lymphoma. The sample consisted of PBMCs, taken in a trial of ipilimumab plus nivolumab as post-transplant consolidation. Here the CDR3 reads CASSESPIIGGATDTQYF. The CDR3 bases are TGTGCCAGCAGTGAATCGCCTATAATCGGGGGGGCCACAGATACGCAGTATTTT.